Included here is one TCR beta chain sequence, with context. The data were taken from a study of blood T cell repertoires in COVID-19. The authors' processing: Reference gene primer amplification yielded estimated nucleated cell counts. Method: immunoSEQ multiplex PCR; TCRdb's copy keeps in-frame clones and lacks some. V, J and clone size are those of that table, while D and trimming were read from the DNA. The sample consists of about 250,000 clones, 75% to 85% of them appearing once. The CDR3 spans 14 residues. V dropped 5 bases and J dropped 4; count of bases not matched to a gene: 8. CDR1 is LNHDA, CDR2 SQIVND, per germline (reference sequence).

The source of this sequence is a man aged 45 to 65 with COVID-19, enrolled during active disease. The V gene is TRBV19, the J gene TRBJ2-7, with 7 bases identical to TRBD1. The specimen sequenced was peripheral blood. The CDR3 DNA reads TGTGCCAGTAGTCGCACCCCGGGACAGTACGAGCAGTACTTC. It codes for CASSRTPGQYEQYF.